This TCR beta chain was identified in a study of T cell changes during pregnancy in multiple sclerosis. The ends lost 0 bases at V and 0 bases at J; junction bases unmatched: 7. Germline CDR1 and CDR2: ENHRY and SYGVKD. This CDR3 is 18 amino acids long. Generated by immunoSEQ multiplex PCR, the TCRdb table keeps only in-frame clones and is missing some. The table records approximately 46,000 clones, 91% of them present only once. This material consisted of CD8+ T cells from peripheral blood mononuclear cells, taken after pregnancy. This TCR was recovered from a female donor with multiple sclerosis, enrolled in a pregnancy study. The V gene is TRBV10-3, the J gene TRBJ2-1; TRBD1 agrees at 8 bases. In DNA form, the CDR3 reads TGTGCCATCAGTGAGTCATGGCAGGGGGCCCACTCCTACAATGAGCAGTTCTTC. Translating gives CAISESWQGAHSYNEQFF.